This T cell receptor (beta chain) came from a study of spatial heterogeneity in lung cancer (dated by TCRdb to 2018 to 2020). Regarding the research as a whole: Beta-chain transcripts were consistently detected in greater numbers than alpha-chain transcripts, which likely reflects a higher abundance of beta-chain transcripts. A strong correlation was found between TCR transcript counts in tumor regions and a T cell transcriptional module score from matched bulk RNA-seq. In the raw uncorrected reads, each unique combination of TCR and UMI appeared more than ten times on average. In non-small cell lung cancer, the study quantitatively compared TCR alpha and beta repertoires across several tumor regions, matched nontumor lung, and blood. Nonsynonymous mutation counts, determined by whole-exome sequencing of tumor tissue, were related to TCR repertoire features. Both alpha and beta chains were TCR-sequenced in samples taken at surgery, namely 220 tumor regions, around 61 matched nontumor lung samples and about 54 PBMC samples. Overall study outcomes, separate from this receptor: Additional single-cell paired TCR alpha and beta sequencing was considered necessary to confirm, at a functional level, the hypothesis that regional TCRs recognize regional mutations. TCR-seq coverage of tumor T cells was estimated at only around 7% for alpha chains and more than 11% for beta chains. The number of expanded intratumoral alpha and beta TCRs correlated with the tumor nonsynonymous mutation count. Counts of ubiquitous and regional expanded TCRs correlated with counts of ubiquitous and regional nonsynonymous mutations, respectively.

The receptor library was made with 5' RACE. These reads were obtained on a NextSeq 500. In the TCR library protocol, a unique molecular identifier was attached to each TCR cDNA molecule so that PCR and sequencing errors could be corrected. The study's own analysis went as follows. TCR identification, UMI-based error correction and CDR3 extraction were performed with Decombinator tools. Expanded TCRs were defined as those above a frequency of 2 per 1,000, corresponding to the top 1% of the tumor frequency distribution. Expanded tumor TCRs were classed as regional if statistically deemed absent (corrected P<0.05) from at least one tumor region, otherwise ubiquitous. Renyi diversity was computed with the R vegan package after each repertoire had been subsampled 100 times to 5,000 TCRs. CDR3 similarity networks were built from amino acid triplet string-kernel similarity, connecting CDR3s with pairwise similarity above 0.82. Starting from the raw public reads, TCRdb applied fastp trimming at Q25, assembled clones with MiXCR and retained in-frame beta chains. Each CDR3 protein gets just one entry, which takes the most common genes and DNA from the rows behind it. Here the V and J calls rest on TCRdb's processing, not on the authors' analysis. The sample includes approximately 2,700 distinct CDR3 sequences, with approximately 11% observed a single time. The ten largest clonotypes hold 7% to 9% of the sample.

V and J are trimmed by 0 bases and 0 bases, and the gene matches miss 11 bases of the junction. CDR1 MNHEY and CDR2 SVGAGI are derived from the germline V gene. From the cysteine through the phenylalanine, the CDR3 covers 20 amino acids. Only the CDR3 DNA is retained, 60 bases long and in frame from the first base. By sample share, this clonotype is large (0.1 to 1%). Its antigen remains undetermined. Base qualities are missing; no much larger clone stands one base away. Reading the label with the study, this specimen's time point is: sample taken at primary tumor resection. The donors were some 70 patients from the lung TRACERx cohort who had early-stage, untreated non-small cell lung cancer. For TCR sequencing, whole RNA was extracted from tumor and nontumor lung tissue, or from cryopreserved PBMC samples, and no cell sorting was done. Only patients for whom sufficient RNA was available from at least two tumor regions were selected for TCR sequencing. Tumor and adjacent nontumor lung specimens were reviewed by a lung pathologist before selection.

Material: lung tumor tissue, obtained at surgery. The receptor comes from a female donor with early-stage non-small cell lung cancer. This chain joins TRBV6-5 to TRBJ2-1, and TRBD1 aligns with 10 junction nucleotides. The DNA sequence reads TGTGCCAGCAGTTACTCACAGGGACAGGGGCTCCTAAGCTCCTACAATGAGCAGTTCTTC. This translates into CASSYSQGQGLLSSYNEQFF.